This is a list of T cell receptor beta chains from one sample in a study of T-cell memory formation after mild COVID-19. MiXCR, run by TCRdb on the 5' RACE reads, gives a single entry per CDR3 protein. The profile shows tens of thousands of distinct CDR3 sequences, about 14% of them singletons. Sequences were obtained from PBMCs or a T cell subset sorted from them (not recorded which). These receptor sequences come from an adult woman who had mild COVID-19 (a few samples of this study predate the infection). Cell type and time point are not known. Each CDR3 is given with its conserved first and last residue. The D gene is left open where the match is weak.

CASSESRGADTQYF,TRBV6-1,.,TRBJ2-3
CASTAGGTGAYEQYF,TRBV12-3/TRBV12-4,TRBD1,TRBJ2-7
CASSLFGTDLGGPMNTEAFF,TRBV5-1,.,TRBJ1-1
CASSRLGGLAGDVLYF,TRBV7-9,TRBD2,TRBJ2-7
CASSSTGGLAGNTIYF,TRBV7-3,TRBD1,TRBJ1-3
CASKGGGYEQYF,TRBV27,.,TRBJ2-7
CASSDWEGEQYF,TRBV9,TRBD2,TRBJ2-7
CASPPRSEGSDTQYF,TRBV7-9,.,TRBJ2-3
CASSAREGTQYF,TRBV7-6,.,TRBJ2-5
CASSQSGMADGYTF,TRBV4-1,.,TRBJ1-2
CATSDFGETQYF,TRBV24-1,.,TRBJ2-5
CASSSVPSGRQDEQYF,TRBV27,TRBD2,TRBJ2-7
CASSPGTGFPGELFF,TRBV12-3/TRBV12-4,TRBD1,TRBJ2-2
CASSQSAGGPLPLYEQFF,TRBV4-1,TRBD2,TRBJ2-1
CAWSVGQPQGNQPQHF,TRBV30,.,TRBJ1-5
CASSDTGTHPPGEQYF,TRBV5-4,.,TRBJ2-7
CASSLKAGHTDTQYF,TRBV7-9,.,TRBJ2-3
CASSQAPGTPYEQYF,TRBV4-1,.,TRBJ2-7
CASSLRAGDNEQFF,TRBV7-8,TRBD2,TRBJ2-1
CASSPDPSSGNTIYF,TRBV5-1,.,TRBJ1-3
CSVSRGADTQYF,TRBV29-1,.,TRBJ2-3
CASRRRSTDTQYF,TRBV6-1,.,TRBJ2-3
CASSLPRQGSHEQYF,TRBV12-3/TRBV12-4,TRBD1,TRBJ2-7
CAWTSASSTEAFF,TRBV30,.,TRBJ1-1
CSAMRVGPSRYEQYF,TRBV20-1,.,TRBJ2-7
CASSSNHPFSYEQYF,TRBV7-2,.,TRBJ2-7
CASSEALGSGEYEQYF,TRBV6-1,TRBD2,TRBJ2-7
CASSQVGTSDPYEQYF,TRBV4-2,TRBD2,TRBJ2-7
CASEGGFGQETQYF,TRBV6-5,.,TRBJ2-5
CASATVGQGNEQFF,TRBV5-1,TRBD1,TRBJ2-1
CASSLGSGGLTDTQYF,TRBV12-3/TRBV12-4,TRBD2,TRBJ2-3
CASSWDGRQPQHF,TRBV5-8,.,TRBJ1-5
CASSVLATGEQYF,TRBV9,.,TRBJ2-7
CASSRPAQGYNEQFF,TRBV12-3/TRBV12-4,.,TRBJ2-1
CSVDGSPRGDTSEQYF,TRBV29-1,.,TRBJ2-7
CASRFRTGSNTEAFF,TRBV5-1,TRBD1,TRBJ1-1
CASSLAGSNEKLFF,TRBV7-8,.,TRBJ1-4
CAISGETREQFF,TRBV10-3,.,TRBJ2-1
CASSSNPAGPGTDNTGELFF,TRBV7-6,.,TRBJ2-2
CASSLYPAGGTDTQYF,TRBV27,TRBD2,TRBJ2-3
CASRTSGGNEQFF,TRBV4-1,TRBD2,TRBJ2-1
CASSYPFLAGGSGGELFF,TRBV6-2/TRBV6-3,TRBD2,TRBJ2-2
CSVETFNEQFF,TRBV29-1,.,TRBJ2-1
CASSTPGNYGYTF,TRBV12-3/TRBV12-4,.,TRBJ1-2
CASSQGQGATGELFF,TRBV12-3/TRBV12-4,TRBD1,TRBJ2-2
CASSQVPGAPYNEQFF,TRBV3-1,.,TRBJ2-1
CASSLYRDTAYEQYF,TRBV5-5,.,TRBJ2-7
CASSQVSGANVLTF,TRBV23-1,.,TRBJ2-6
CATSPGLGETQYF,TRBV24-1,.,TRBJ2-5
CASRFDLSVQETQYF,TRBV5-1,.,TRBJ2-5
CASSYSTDFGSYEQYF,TRBV6-2/TRBV6-3,.,TRBJ2-7
CASLFLPDTQYF,TRBV12-3/TRBV12-4,.,TRBJ2-3
CASTPGLAGIHNEQFF,TRBV3-1,TRBD2,TRBJ2-1
CASSPAYQETQYF,TRBV27,.,TRBJ2-5
CASSEQGQFGNTIYF,TRBV2,.,TRBJ1-3
CASSLDGGLLLGANVLTF,TRBV5-6,.,TRBJ2-6
CASSLVSLAGVEQFF,TRBV7-9,TRBD2,TRBJ2-1